This T cell receptor (beta chain) was obtained from a study of OX40 agonist ivuxolimab in advanced cancers. Study summary: As their treatment, patients were administered ivuxolimab, an agonistic anti-OX40 (CD134) antibody. Study-level findings and limits: The study did not work out the antigen specificity of the expanded peripheral T cells.

The investigators sampled blood at baseline, at cycle 4 day 1, and at cycle 7 day 1. There are 14 residues in the CDR3. Germline V gives CDR1 LNHDA, CDR2 SQIVND (reference sequence). V was cut by 5 bases and J by 0 bases, with 8 bases left in between. This table comes from immunoSEQ multiplex PCR, and its TCRdb copy is limited to in-frame clones, with some not included. The sample lists 15,000 to 20,000 clones, about 86% occurring once. Notes on this clone: The target antigen is unknown.

The V gene is TRBV19, the J gene TRBJ1-5; D gene unclear. The sequenced sample was CD4+ or CD8+ T cells sorted from blood, obtained in a trial of the OX40 agonist ivuxolimab. The source is an adult with an advanced solid tumor such as melanoma, head and neck, liver or kidney cancer. CDR3 protein: CASSPRGSNQPQHF. In nucleotides, the CDR3 is TGTGCCAGTAGTCCCCGGGGTAGCAATCAGCCCCAGCATTTT.